This T cell receptor (beta chain) comes out of a study of T cell responses to AZD1222 COVID-19 vaccine. Study information: Second-dose timings of about 4 or about 12 weeks were pooled.

CDR3 size: 13 residues. The germline V gene has CDR1 SGHDN and CDR2 FVKESK. V was shortened by 1 base and J by 9 bases, with 9 bases between the two germline ends. The protocol was immunoSEQ multiplex PCR, while the TCRdb copy is restricted to in-frame clones and leaves out a portion. Of approximately 74,000 clones in the sample, roughly 85% were seen once. In regard to this clone: What it binds is unknown.

General study results and limits: The donor group comprised mostly white British people and more females; the analysis possibly underestimated clonal diversity. Researchers took repertoire samples only after the peak T cell response had come.

The sequence derives from an adult in good health. Sequenced here: peripheral blood, sampled on day 0 of AZD1222 vaccination. The rearrangement joins TRBV14 to TRBJ2-2; D gene unclear. The CDR3 bases are TGTGCCAGCAGCCAAGGGAAAGGGCGGGAGCTGTTTTTT. Amino acids: CASSQGKGRELFF.